Below, 25 T cell receptor beta chains from the same sample are listed, as sequenced in a study of blood T cell repertoires in COVID-19. Measured with immunoSEQ multiplex PCR; TCRdb has only the in-frame clones, and not every one. The profile shows 200,000 to 300,000 clones, around 89% of them singletons. Sequenced input: peripheral blood. The receptors originated from a woman between 25 and 40 years old with COVID-19, enrolled during active disease.

The chain employs TRBV19 and TRBJ2-2; D is possibly TRBD1 (5 bases). Germline V CDR1 and CDR2: LNHDA, SQIVND (reference sequence). This CDR3 has 15 residues. V lost 7 bases to trimming and J lost 8 bases, with 20 bases between them. Here the CDR3 reads CASIGVRETMGELFF. As DNA, the CDR3 is TGTGCCAGTATAGGGGTACGAGAAACGATGGGGGAGCTGTTTTTT. The whole variable domain, remainder taken from reference TRBV19 and TRBJ2-2, is DGGITQSPKYLFRKEGQNVTLSCEQNLNHDAMYWYRQDPGQGLRLIYYSQIVNDFQKGDIAEGYSVSREKKESFPLTVTSAQKNPTAFYLCASIGVRETMGELFFGEGSRLTVL.

This chain uses TRBV6-2 or TRBV6-3 with TRBJ1-4; maybe TRBD1 (6 bases). This CDR3 comprises 16 residues. The germline CDR1 and CDR2 sequences are MNHEY and SVGEGT. Trimming removed 3 bases at V and 8 bases at J, with 19 bases between. CDR3 sequence reads: CASSYDVGQGMEKLFF. The CDR3 DNA reads TGTGCCAGCAGTTATGATGTGGGGCAGGGGATGGAAAAACTGTTTTTT.

V is TRBV6-2 or TRBV6-3 and J is TRBJ2-2; weak D call: TRBD1 (6 bases). Trimming left V 0 bases short and J 0 bases short, with 14 bases between. This CDR3 has 18 residues. The germline gives CDR1 MNHEY, CDR2 SVGEGT. CDR3 bases: TGTGCCAGCAGTTACTCAAGCAGGGGACACTCGAACACCGGGGAGCTGTTTTTT. It translates to CASSYSSRGHSNTGELFF.

The chain joins TRBV12-2 to TRBJ1-5; TRBD1, the D gene given by the table, was not confirmed from the DNA. TRBV12-2 is deemed a pseudogene. The length of the CDR3 is 20 residues. CDR3 nucleotides: TGTGCAAGTCGCTTAGTCTTTGGCGGGACAGATTTTTATAGCAATCAGCCCCAGCATTTT. Translating gives CASRLVFGGTDFYSNQPQHF.

The chain couples TRBV6-5 to TRBJ1-2; 7 bases match TRBD1. The germline gives CDR1 MNHEY, CDR2 SVGAGI. With V trimmed by 5 bases and J by 5 bases, 8 bases remained unmatched. The CDR3 totals 14 residues. The CDR3 coding sequence is TGTGCCAGCAGTCCGCCGGGACAGAGTTATGGCTACACCTTC. Translating it yields CASSPPGQSYGYTF.

This chain connects TRBV4-2 to TRBJ2-1; 7 bases line up with TRBD2. This CDR3 is built from 16 residues. The ends lost 0 bases at V and 13 bases at J; junction bases unmatched: 15. Germline assignment: CDR1 LGHNA and CDR2 YNFKEQ. The CDR3 nucleotides read TGTGCCAGCAGCCAAGAAATCGGGACTACCCGGGAAGGACAGTTCTTC. Protein product: CASSQEIGTTREGQFF.

The chain has TRBV5-4 and TRBJ2-5; D is unresolved. This CDR3 has 16 residues. Per the germline V gene, CDR1 is SGHNT and CDR2 is YYREEE (reference sequence). V was pared by 4 bases and J by 4 bases, with 20 bases between. CDR3 in amino acids: CASSPSQTPGPETQYF. CDR3 coding DNA: TGTGCCAGCAGCCCCTCACAAACGCCTGGGCCAGAGACCCAGTACTTC.

The table lists this clone with many counts. V is TRBV28 and J is TRBJ2-7; the D is unclear. The V gene lost 10 bases and the J gene lost 0 bases, with 16 bases spanning the gap. This CDR3 spans 14 amino acids. Germline assignment: CDR1 MDHEN and CDR2 SYDVKM. The DNA of the CDR3 is TGTGCCACAGTCCGCTGGCAGGACTCCTACGAGCAGTACTTC. This gives the protein CATVRWQDSYEQYF. The entire variable domain, with the rest obtained from reference TRBV28 and TRBJ2-7, is as follows: DVKVTQSSRYLVKRTGEKVFLECVQDMDHENMFWYRQDPGLGLRLIYFSYDVKMKEKGDIPEGYSVSREKKERFSLILESASTNQTSMYLCATVRWQDSYEQYFGPGTRLTVT.

This rearrangement joins TRBV10-3 to TRBJ2-7, with 8 bases that match TRBD1. The CDR3 is made up of 15 amino acids. The germline V gene has CDR1 ENHRY and CDR2 SYGVKD. Trimming at V came to 2 bases and at J to 2 bases, leaving 5 bases not matched to a gene. For the CDR3, the DNA is TGTGCCATCAGTGAGATGGGACAGGCCCCCTACGAGCAGTACTTC. Its protein is CAISEMGQAPYEQYF.

The V and J genes are TRBV9 and TRBJ2-2, with 10 bases fitting TRBD2. Germline V CDR1 and CDR2: SGDLS, YYNGEE. The junction had 19 bases not matched to a gene; V was cut back by 0 bases and J by 2 bases. The CDR3 is made up of 22 amino acids. CDR3 DNA sequence: TGTGCCAGCAGCGTAGCCCTTGTTGTCAGGGGGCGGACTAGCGGAAACACCGGGGAGCTGTTTTTT. Its translation: CASSVALVVRGRTSGNTGELFF.

The genes are TRBV3-1 (or the pseudogene TRBV3-2) and TRBJ2-3; TRBD1 matches 7 bases. CDR3 length: 16 amino acids. The ends lost 1 base at V and 2 bases at J; junction bases unmatched: 6. The germline V gene encodes CDR1 LGHDT and CDR2 YNNKEL (reference sequence). The CDR3 loop is CASSQVNRGATDTQYF. In DNA form, the CDR3 reads TGTGCCAGCAGCCAAGTCAACAGGGGAGCCACAGATACGCAGTATTTT.

This rearrangement joins TRBV7-9 to TRBJ2-2; 7 bases map to TRBD2. The V segment lost 6 bases and the J segment 0 bases; nucleotides outside the gene matches: 10. The length of the CDR3 is 17 residues. CDR1 SEHNR and CDR2 FQNEAQ come from the germline V gene (reference sequence). The DNA of the CDR3 is TGTGCCAGCAGTAAAGTCCCGGGAGGATCGAACACCGGGGAGCTGTTTTTT. It yields the protein CASSKVPGGSNTGELFF.

The chain recombines TRBV19 with TRBJ1-6; TRBD1 agrees at 8 bases. J lost 0 bases, V lost 6 bases, and 10 bases had no gene match. This CDR3 is 18 amino acids long. Germline V lookup: CDR1 LNHDA, CDR2 SQIVND (reference sequence). The CDR3 DNA reads TGTGCCAGTAGCTCGTTCGGGACAGGTAGCTCCTATAATTCACCCCTCCACTTT. It codes for CASSSFGTGSSYNSPLHF.

The gene calls are TRBV6-5 and TRBJ2-1, with TRBD1 matching 11 bases. CDR3 length equals 15 residues. CDR1 is MNHEY and CDR2 is SVGAGI in the germline V gene. V lost 5 bases, J lost 3 bases, and 3 bases stayed unmatched. The CDR3 sequence is CASSPGTGGYNEQFF. CDR3 DNA: TGTGCCAGCAGTCCTGGGACAGGGGGCTACAATGAGCAGTTCTTC.

This chain joins TRBV5-1 and TRBJ2-3; weak D call: TRBD2 (5 bases). V was pared by 7 bases and J by 2 bases, with 20 bases between. The CDR3 spans 16 residues. Per germline, CDR1 SGHRS and CDR2 YFSETQ. CDR3 bases: TGCGCCAGCTCCGGGGAGTCCGAACCTGCCACAGATACGCAGTATTTT. The encoded protein is CASSGESEPATDTQYF.

This clone was recorded a few times. The CDR3 sequence: CAISEGNWENYGYTF. The CDR3 DNA is TGTGCCATCAGTGAGGGCAATTGGGAGAACTATGGCTACACCTTC. V gene TRBV10-3 combines with J gene TRBJ1-2; D unclear. Germline V CDR1 and CDR2: ENHRY, SYGVKD. CDR3 length: 15 amino acids. V dropped 2 bases and J dropped 2 bases, with 12 bases sitting between them.

This clone was counted once. The DNA for the CDR3 is TGTGCCAGCAGCCTAGCGCAATCCGACACAGATACGCAGTATTTT. Translation: CASSLAQSDTDTQYF. V is TRBV3-1 (or the pseudogene TRBV3-2) and J is TRBJ2-3; D perhaps matches TRBD2 (5 bases). This CDR3 region has 15 residues. V dropped 4 bases and J dropped 2 bases, with 13 bases sitting between them. Germline CDR1 LGHDT, CDR2 YNNKEL (reference sequence).

The chain joins TRBV9 to TRBJ2-1; TRBD2 aligns across 8 bases. The CDR3 covers 17 residues. Germline CDR1 SGDLS, CDR2 YYNGEE. The V segment lost 2 bases and the J segment 5 bases; nucleotides outside the gene matches: 12. The CDR3 spells CASSVRGGDGSNNEQFF. The CDR3 DNA follows: TGTGCCAGCAGCGTTCGGGGGGGCGACGGTTCCAACAATGAGCAGTTCTTC.

V is TRBV28 and J is TRBJ2-2, with 8 bases fitting TRBD2. This CDR3 has 16 residues. Trimming cost V 3 bases and J 4 bases; bases outside gene matches: 7. Germline CDR1 is MDHEN and CDR2 is SYDVKM. The CDR3: CASSLYPGGSTGELFF. DNA for the CDR3: TGTGCCAGCAGTTTGTATCCGGGGGGGAGCACCGGGGAGCTGTTTTTT. The full variable domain, rest sourced from reference TRBV28 and TRBJ2-2, is DVKVTQSSRYLVKRTGEKVFLECVQDMDHENMFWYRQDPGLGLRLIYFSYDVKMKEKGDIPEGYSVSREKKERFSLILESASTNQTSMYLCASSLYPGGSTGELFFGEGSRLTVL.

The chain has TRBV29-1 and TRBJ2-7; no firm D call. Trimming shortened V by 5 bases and J by 6 bases, and 17 bases separated the two germline ends. There are 13 residues in the CDR3. The germline V gene has CDR1 SQVTM and CDR2 ANQGSEA. The CDR3 sequence: CSVRSTSDAEQYF. The CDR3 coding sequence is TGCAGCGTTCGATCCACGAGTGATGCCGAGCAGTACTTC.

The gene calls are TRBV5-6 and TRBJ2-3; TRBD2 agrees at 10 bases. This CDR3 has 18 residues. V was pared by 0 bases and J by 2 bases, with 9 bases of the junction left unmatched. The germline CDR1 and CDR2 sequences are SGHDT and YYEEEE. The CDR3, as DNA: TGTGCCAGCAGCTTGGGTCTAGCGGGGGCACCATACACAGATACGCAGTATTTT. It is translated as CASSLGLAGAPYTDTQYF.

The chain uses TRBV4-1 and TRBJ2-1; TRBD1 might be the D (7 bases). Germline-derived CDR1 and CDR2 are MGHRA and YSYEKL. Trimming took off 5 bases at V and 8 bases at J, with 16 bases between the two ends. CDR3 length: 14 residues. DNA of the CDR3: TGCGCCAGCAGCGACAGGGCGGGGCTCCATGAGCAGTTCTTC. Protein: CASSDRAGLHEQFF.

The chain is built from TRBV7-2 and TRBJ2-5, with 9 positions matching TRBD1. Germline CDR1 and CDR2: SGHTA and FQGNSA. V gave up 2 bases and J gave up 7 bases; unmatched junction bases: 5. The length of the CDR3 is 14 residues. This chain's CDR3 is CASSLLQGAGTQYF. In DNA, the CDR3 is TGTGCCAGCAGCTTATTACAGGGGGCCGGGACCCAGTACTTC.

The genes are TRBV7-2 and TRBJ2-3; TRBD2 matches 11 bases. Germline V CDR1 and CDR2: SGHTA, FQGNSA. This CDR3 spans 18 amino acids. The trim removed 5 bases at V and 3 bases at J, leaving 13 bases unmatched. CDR3 sequence reads: CASSPRHGTSGATDTQYF. CDR3 DNA: TGTGCCAGCAGCCCAAGACACGGGACTAGCGGCGCGACAGATACGCAGTATTTT.

The chain uses TRBV10-3 and TRBJ1-2, with unresolved D. Germline CDR1 ENHRY, CDR2 SYGVKD. The V end lost 0 bases, the J end lost 3 bases, and 5 bases lay between the germline ends. This CDR3 contains 13 residues. CDR3 sequence: CAISESEDYGYTF. CDR3 nucleotides: TGTGCCATCAGTGAGTCTGAGGACTATGGCTACACCTTC.